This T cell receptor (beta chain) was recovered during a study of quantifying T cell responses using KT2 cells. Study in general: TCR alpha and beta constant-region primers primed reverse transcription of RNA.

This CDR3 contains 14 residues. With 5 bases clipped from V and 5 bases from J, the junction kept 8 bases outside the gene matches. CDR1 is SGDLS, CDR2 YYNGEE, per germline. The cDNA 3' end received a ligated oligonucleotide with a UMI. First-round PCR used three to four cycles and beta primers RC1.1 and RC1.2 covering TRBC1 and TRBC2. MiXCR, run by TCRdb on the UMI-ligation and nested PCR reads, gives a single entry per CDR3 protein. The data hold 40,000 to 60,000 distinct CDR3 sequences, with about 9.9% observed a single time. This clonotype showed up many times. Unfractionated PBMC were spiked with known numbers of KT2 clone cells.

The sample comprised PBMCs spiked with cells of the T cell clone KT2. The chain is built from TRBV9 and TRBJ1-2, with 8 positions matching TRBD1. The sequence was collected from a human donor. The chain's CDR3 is CASSADRAGYGYTF. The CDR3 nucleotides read TGTGCCAGCAGTGCGGACAGGGCTGGTTATGGCTACACCTTC.